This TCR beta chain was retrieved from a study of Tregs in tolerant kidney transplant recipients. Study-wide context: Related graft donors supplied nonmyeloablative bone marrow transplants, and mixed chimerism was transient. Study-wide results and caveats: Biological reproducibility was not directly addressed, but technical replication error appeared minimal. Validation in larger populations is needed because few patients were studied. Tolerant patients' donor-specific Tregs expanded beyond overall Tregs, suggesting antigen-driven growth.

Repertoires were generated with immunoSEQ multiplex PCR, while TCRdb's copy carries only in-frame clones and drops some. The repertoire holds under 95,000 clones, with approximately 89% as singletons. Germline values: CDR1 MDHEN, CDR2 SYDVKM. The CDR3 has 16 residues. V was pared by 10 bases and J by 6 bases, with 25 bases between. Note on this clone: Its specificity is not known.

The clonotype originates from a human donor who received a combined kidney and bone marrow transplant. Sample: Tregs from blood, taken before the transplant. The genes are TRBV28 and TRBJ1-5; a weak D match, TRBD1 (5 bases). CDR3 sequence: CAINGLGHGTAQPQHF. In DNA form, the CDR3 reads TGTGCCATCAACGGACTTGGACACGGCACGGCTCAGCCCCAGCATTTT. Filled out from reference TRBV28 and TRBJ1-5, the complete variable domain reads DVKVTQSSRYLVKRTGEKVFLECVQDMDHENMFWYRQDPGLGLRLIYFSYDVKMKEKGDIPEGYSVSREKKERFSLILESASTNQTSMYLCAINGLGHGTAQPQHFGDGTRLSIL.